The 19 T cell receptor beta chains below all came from one sample that was sequenced in a study of Ad26.COV2.S vaccination and SARS-CoV-2 variants. Indicated treatment: some 20 received Ad26.COV2.S at low or high dose, single or two shots; roughly five received placebo; per-sample allocation not given. Day 63 following the first vaccine or placebo injection was when the samples were taken. Some clones are missing from TCRdb's copy, which holds only in-frame ones; the method was immunoSEQ multiplex PCR. Of around 400,000 clones listed, about 88% were seen once; the top ten hold under 2%. Specimen: peripheral blood, collected in a trial of Ad26.COV2.S vaccine versus placebo. The receptor set was obtained from a person between 18 and 59 years old who received the Ad26.COV2.S COVID-19 vaccine or a placebo.

The CDR3 DNA reads TGCGCCAGCAGCAATCGGGACCTAGGGGATACGCAGTATTTT. It encodes CASSNRDLGDTQYF. V usage is TRBV5-1 and J usage is TRBJ2-3; D tentatively reads TRBD1 or TRBD2 (5 bases each). In germline, CDR1 is SGHRS, CDR2 YFSETQ. This CDR3 is 14 amino acids long. Deletions cut 4 bases from V and 6 bases from J, with 15 bases between. The whole variable domain, remainder taken from reference TRBV5-1 and TRBJ2-3, is KAGVTQTPRYLIKTRGQQVTLSCSPISGHRSVSWYQQTPGQGLQFLFEYFSETQRNKGNFPGRFSGRQFSNSRSEMNVSTLELGDSALYLCASSNRDLGDTQYFGPGTRLTVL.

The chain joins TRBV28 to TRBJ2-7; D not resolved. The V and J ends lost 3 bases and 4 bases respectively, with 7 bases between them. CDR1 is MDHEN and CDR2 is SYDVKM in the germline V gene. The CDR3 has 12 residues. The CDR3 here is CASSFLRYEQYF. The CDR3 nucleotides are TGTGCCAGCAGTTTCCTTAGGTACGAGCAGTACTTC.

The V call is TRBV19, the J call TRBJ2-7; TRBD2 aligns across 10 bases. The V and J ends lost 5 bases and 2 bases, in that order; junction bases with no gene match: 6. CDR1 is LNHDA and CDR2 is SQIVND in the germline V gene (reference sequence). The CDR3 contains 15 residues. The CDR3 loop reads CASSPRTSGPYEQYF. The CDR3, as DNA: TGTGCCAGTAGTCCCCGGACTAGCGGTCCCTACGAGCAGTACTTC.

This rearrangement joins TRBV19 to TRBJ2-7; 13 bases match TRBD2. J gave up 6 bases and V 3 bases, and 11 bases lay outside the gene matches. The germline V gene has CDR1 LNHDA and CDR2 SQIVND (reference sequence). The CDR3 is 17 residues long. For the CDR3, the DNA is TGTGCCAGTAGTATCCGGACTAGCGGGAGAGCACCGTCCGAGCAGTACTTC. Its translation is CASSIRTSGRAPSEQYF.

Remarks on this clone: This same CDR3 is encoded by further DNA sequences in the sample. The rearrangement links TRBV7-9 to TRBJ1-4, with D uncertain. The CDR3 totals 15 residues. Germline CDR1 is SEHNR and CDR2 is FQNEAQ (reference sequence). Between the trimmed V and J ends, which lost 1 base and 3 bases, there was a span of 9 bases. In DNA form, the CDR3 reads TGTGCCAGCAGCTTAGGGGGTCGGTCTAATGAAAAACTGTTTTTT. Translated: CASSLGGRSNEKLFF.

The CDR3 loop reads CASTANYGYTF. CDR3 DNA: TGTGCCAGCACGGCCAACTATGGCTACACCTTC. The chain is built from TRBV28 and TRBJ1-2; D is ambiguous. This CDR3 comprises 11 residues. Trimming took 7 bases from V and 2 from J, leaving 5 bases between them. In germline, CDR1 is MDHEN, CDR2 SYDVKM.

V is TRBV6-2 or TRBV6-3 and J is TRBJ2-7; TRBD2 might be the D (6 bases). Germline V gene sequence: CDR1 MNHEY, CDR2 SVGEGT. The CDR3 runs to 14 residues. The germline V and J ends were trimmed by 4 bases and 5 bases, with 15 bases remaining between them. The CDR3 is CASSSPSVYHEQYF. The CDR3, as DNA: TGTGCCAGCAGTTCGCCTAGCGTTTACCACGAGCAGTACTTC.

The V gene is TRBV12-3 or TRBV12-4, the J gene TRBJ1-2; TRBD1 matches 8 bases. CDR3 length equals 13 residues. The J segment lost 3 bases and the V segment lost 6 bases, leaving 3 bases of the junction unmatched. CDR3 DNA: TGTGCCAGCAGGCAGACAGGGGACTATGGCTACACCTTC. This encodes CASRQTGDYGYTF.

In nucleotides, the CDR3 is TGCGCCAGCAGCTCCGGCGACTTCAGGGCCGGCCGCACCTTC. Translated, it gives CASSSGDFRAGRTF. The V gene is TRBV5-1, the J gene TRBJ1-2; D possibly corresponds to TRBD1 (5 bases). V was pared by 3 bases and J by 13 bases, with 22 bases between. Germline V gives CDR1 SGHRS, CDR2 YFSETQ. This CDR3 is 14 amino acids long.

The chain joins TRBV28 to TRBJ1-5, with D perhaps matching TRBD1 (5 bases). From germline, CDR1 is MDHEN and CDR2 SYDVKM. There are 15 residues in the CDR3. Trimming took off 4 bases at V and 0 bases at J, with 10 bases between the two ends. The CDR3 region is CASSWGGYSNQPQHF. The CDR3 bases are TGTGCCAGCAGTTGGGGCGGGTATAGCAATCAGCCCCAGCATTTT.

About this clone itself: At one of its ends the junction is not consistent with the germline gene, which may arise from a read error. The chain couples TRBV28 to TRBJ1-3; TRBD1 matches at 8 bases. CDR3 size: 14 residues. CDR1 and CDR2 from the germline V gene are MDHEN and SYDVKM. This chain's CDR3 is CASSSGQAGNTIYF. CDR3 nucleotide sequence: TGTGCCAGCAGTTCGGGACAGGCTGGTAACACCATATATTTT.

The V gene is TRBV5-6, the J gene TRBJ2-3; 9 nucleotides match TRBD2. V gave up 4 bases and J gave up 0 bases; unmatched junction bases: 6. The CDR3 length is 16 residues. Looked up from germline, CDR1 is SGHDT and CDR2 is YYEEEE. The CDR3, as DNA: TGTGCCAGCAGCCCCCTAGCGGGATTTAGCACAGATACGCAGTATTTT. Its protein product is CASSPLAGFSTDTQYF.

The V gene is TRBV5-1, the J gene TRBJ1-2; no clear D. CDR1 is SGHRS and CDR2 is YFSETQ in the germline V gene. Trimming cost V 0 bases and J 2 bases, with 8 bases left between them. The CDR3 is 14 amino acids. CDR3 coding DNA: TGCGCCAGCAGCTTGGGGCAGTCGAACTATGGCTACACCTTC. Protein sequence: CASSLGQSNYGYTF.

The chain employs TRBV24-1 and TRBJ2-3; TRBD2 agrees at 7 bases. The CDR3 sequence is 16 residues long. The germline V gene encodes CDR1 KGHDR and CDR2 SFDVKD. V lost 9 bases, J lost 6 bases, and 17 bases stayed unmatched. For the CDR3, the DNA is TGTGCCACCTCCGCAACACGGTGGGAGGGCCCCGATACGCAGTATTTT. Translated: CATSATRWEGPDTQYF.

The genes are TRBV7-2 and TRBJ2-7, with a possible D match to TRBD2 (7 bases). Per the germline V gene, CDR1 is SGHTA and CDR2 is FQGNSA. This CDR3 comprises 15 residues. The germline V and J ends were trimmed by 4 bases and 2 bases, with 15 bases remaining between them. CDR3 loop: CASSSRGGTTYEQYF. The CDR3 DNA reads TGTGCCAGCAGCTCCCGGGGAGGGACAACCTACGAGCAGTACTTC.

The chain combines TRBV29-1 with TRBJ2-2; TRBD1 matches 11 bases. With V trimmed by 5 bases and J by 2 bases, 4 bases remained unmatched. This CDR3 contains 15 residues. Per germline, CDR1 SQVTM and CDR2 ANQGSEA. The CDR3 nucleotides are TGCAGCGTTCCCCGGACAGGGGGCAACACCGGGGAGCTGTTTTTT. It translates to CSVPRTGGNTGELFF.

V and J are TRBV19 and TRBJ1-5; tentatively, D is TRBD1 (6 bases). The V end lost 8 bases, the J end lost 6 bases, and 14 bases lay between the germline ends. This CDR3 region has 13 residues. CDR1 is LNHDA, CDR2 SQIVND, per germline (reference sequence). CDR3 sequence: CASGFTGSQPQHF. CDR3 sequence (DNA): TGTGCCAGTGGCTTTACAGGGAGTCAGCCCCAGCATTTT.

The chain combines TRBV7-9 with TRBJ2-7, with 11 bases lining up with TRBD2. Germline trimming cut 5 bases from V and 4 bases from J; bases unmatched to any gene: 10. The CDR3 totals 16 residues. Germline V gene sequence: CDR1 SEHNR, CDR2 FQNEAQ (reference sequence). CDR3 sequence: CASSPSLAGGRYEQYF. The CDR3 DNA reads TGTGCCAGCAGCCCAAGTTTAGCGGGAGGGCGGTACGAGCAGTACTTC.

J is TRBJ1-1 and V is TRBV20-1; D is undetermined. Trimming took off 5 bases at V and 10 bases at J, with 14 bases between the two ends. There are 11 residues in the CDR3. Germline V gives CDR1 DFQATT, CDR2 SNEGSKA (reference sequence). This CDR3 reads CSAFLTPRAFF. The CDR3 nucleotides read TGCAGTGCTTTTCTGACACCTAGAGCTTTCTTT.